This T cell receptor beta chain was sequenced in a study of neurological immune-mediated disorders. This clonotype was picked up many times. Its antigen is undetermined. Study results and limitations: Phylogenetic grouping assigned the repertoires of 18 of 34 multiple sclerosis patients to a single related-CDR3 cluster, representing a possible signature.

The team produced cDNA through 5'RACE using 10-nucleotide random UMIs. Sequencing runs each yielded over 160 million TCR-beta sequences from 15-18 subjects. Each CDR3 protein is one row after TCRdb ran MiXCR on the 5' RACE reads. Among tens of thousands of distinct CDR3 sequences, 4.5% to 6.5% were seen once, and the ten largest hold approximately 2.2%. The germline CDR1 and CDR2 sequences are SGHRS and YFSETQ. V was clipped by 2 bases and J by 1 base, with 0 bases between them. The CDR3 has 11 amino acids. This sequence originates from a woman between 25 and 40 years old with multiple sclerosis. J is TRBJ2-5 and V is TRBV5-1; D gene ambiguous. Sequencing was performed on PBMCs. CDR3 amino acids: CASSFQETQYF. CDR3 DNA: TGCGCCAGCAGCTTCCAAGAGACCCAGTACTTC. Combining the CDR3 with reference TRBV5-1 and TRBJ2-5 gives the whole variable domain KAGVTQTPRYLIKTRGQQVTLSCSPISGHRSVSWYQQTPGQGLQFLFEYFSETQRNKGNFPGRFSGRQFSNSRSEMNVSTLELGDSALYLCASSFQETQYFGPGTRLLVL.